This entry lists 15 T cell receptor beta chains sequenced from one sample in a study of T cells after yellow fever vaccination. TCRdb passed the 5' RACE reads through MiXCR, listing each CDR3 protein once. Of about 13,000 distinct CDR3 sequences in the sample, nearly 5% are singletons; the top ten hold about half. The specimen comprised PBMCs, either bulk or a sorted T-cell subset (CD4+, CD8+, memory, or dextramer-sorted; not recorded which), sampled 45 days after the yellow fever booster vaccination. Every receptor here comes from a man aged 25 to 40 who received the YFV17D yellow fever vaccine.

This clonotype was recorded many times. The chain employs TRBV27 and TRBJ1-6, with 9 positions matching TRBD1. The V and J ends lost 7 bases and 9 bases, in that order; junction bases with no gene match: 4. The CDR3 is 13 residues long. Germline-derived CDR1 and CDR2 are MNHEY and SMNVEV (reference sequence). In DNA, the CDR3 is TGTGCCAGCACGACAGGGGGTCGTTCACCCCTCCACTTT. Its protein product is CASTTGGRSPLHF.

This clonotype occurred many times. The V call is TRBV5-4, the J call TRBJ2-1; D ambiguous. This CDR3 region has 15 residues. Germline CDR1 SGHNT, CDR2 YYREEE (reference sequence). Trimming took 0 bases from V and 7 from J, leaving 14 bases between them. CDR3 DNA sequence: TGTGCCAGCAGCTTGGTCGCCCTCCCCAAAAATGAGCAGTTCTTC. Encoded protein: CASSLVALPKNEQFF.

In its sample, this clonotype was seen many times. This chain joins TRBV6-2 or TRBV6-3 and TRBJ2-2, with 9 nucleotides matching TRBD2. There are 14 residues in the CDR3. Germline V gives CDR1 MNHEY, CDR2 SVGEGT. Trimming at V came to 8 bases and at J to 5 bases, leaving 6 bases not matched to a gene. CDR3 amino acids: CASGQLAGTGELFF. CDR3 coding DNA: TGTGCCAGCGGACAACTAGCGGGTACCGGGGAGCTGTTTTTT.

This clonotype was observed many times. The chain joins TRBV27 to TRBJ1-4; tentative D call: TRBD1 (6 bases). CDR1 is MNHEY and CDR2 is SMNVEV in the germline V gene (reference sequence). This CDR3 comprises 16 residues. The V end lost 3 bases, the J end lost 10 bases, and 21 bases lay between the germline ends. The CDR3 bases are TGTGCCAGCAGTTTCTCCCGGACAGCCAAGGAGGTAAAACTGTTTTTT. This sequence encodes CASSFSRTAKEVKLFF.

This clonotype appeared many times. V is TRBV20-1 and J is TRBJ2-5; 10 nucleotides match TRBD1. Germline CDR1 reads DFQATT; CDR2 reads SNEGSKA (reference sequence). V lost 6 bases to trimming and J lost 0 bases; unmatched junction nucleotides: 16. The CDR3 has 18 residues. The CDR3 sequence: CSAPSDRGRVGYQETQYF. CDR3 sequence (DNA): TGCAGTGCCCCCTCGGACAGGGGGAGGGTTGGGTACCAAGAGACCCAGTACTTC.

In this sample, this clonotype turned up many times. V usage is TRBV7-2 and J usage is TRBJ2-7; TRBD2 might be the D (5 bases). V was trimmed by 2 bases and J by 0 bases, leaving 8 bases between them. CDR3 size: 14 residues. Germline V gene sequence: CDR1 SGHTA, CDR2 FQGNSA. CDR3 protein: CASSLPSGSYEQYF. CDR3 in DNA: TGTGCCAGCAGCTTACCCAGCGGCTCCTACGAGCAGTACTTC.

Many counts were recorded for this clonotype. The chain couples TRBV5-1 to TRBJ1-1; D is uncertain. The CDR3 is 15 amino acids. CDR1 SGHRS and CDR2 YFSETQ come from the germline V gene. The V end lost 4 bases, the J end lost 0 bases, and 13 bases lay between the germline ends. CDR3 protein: CASSTLAGVNTEAFF. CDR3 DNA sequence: TGCGCCAGCAGCACCCTGGCGGGCGTGAACACTGAAGCTTTCTTT.

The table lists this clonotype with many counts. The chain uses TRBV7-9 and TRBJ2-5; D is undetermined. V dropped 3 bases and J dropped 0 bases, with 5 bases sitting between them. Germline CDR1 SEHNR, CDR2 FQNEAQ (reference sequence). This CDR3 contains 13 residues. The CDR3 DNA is TGTGCCAGCAGCTTGTCCTACCAAGAGACCCAGTACTTC. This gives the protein CASSLSYQETQYF. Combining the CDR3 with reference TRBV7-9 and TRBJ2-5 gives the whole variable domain DTGVSQNPRHKITKRGQNVTFRCDPISEHNRLYWYRQTLGQGPEFLTYFQNEAQLEKSRLLSDRFSAERPKGSFSTLEIQRTEQGDSAMYLCASSLSYQETQYFGPGTRLLVL.

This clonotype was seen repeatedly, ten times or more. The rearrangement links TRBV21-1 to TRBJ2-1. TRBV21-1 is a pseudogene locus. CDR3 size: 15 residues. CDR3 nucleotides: TGTGCCAGCAGCAAAACGCTAGAAGCCTACAATGAGCAGTTCTTC. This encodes CASSKTLEAYNEQFF.

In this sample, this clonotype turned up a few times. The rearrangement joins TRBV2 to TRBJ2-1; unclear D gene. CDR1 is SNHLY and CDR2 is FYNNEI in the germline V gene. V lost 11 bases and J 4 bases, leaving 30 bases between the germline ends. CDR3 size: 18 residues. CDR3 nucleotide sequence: TGTGCCCTCAGAACCACGCAATCAGTCCCAAAACGTTACAATGAGCAGTTCTTC. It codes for CALRTTQSVPKRYNEQFF.

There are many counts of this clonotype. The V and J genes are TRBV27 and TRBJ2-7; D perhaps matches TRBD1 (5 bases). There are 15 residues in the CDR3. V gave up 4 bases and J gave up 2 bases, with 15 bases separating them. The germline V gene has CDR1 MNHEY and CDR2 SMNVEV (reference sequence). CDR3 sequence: CASSYAADTTYEQYF. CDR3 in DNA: TGTGCCAGCAGTTACGCCGCGGACACGACCTACGAGCAGTACTTC.

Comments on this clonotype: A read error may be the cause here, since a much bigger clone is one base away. CDR3 residues: CASGLVTAGMKTQYF. The DNA of the CDR3 is TGTGCTAGTGGTTTGGTAACGGCAGGGATGAAGACCCAGTACTTC. This chain joins TRBV12-5 and TRBJ2-5; tentative D call: TRBD1 (5 bases). The CDR3 totals 15 residues. V lost 0 bases, J lost 6 bases, and 14 bases lay in between. Germline V gene lookup returns CDR1 LGHNT and CDR2 FRNRAP.

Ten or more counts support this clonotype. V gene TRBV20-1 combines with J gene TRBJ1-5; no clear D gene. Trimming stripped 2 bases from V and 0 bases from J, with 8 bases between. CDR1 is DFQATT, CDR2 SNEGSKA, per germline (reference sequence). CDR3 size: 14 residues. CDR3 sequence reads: CSARSGYSNQPQHF. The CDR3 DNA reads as TGCAGTGCTAGATCCGGGTATAGCAATCAGCCCCAGCATTTT.

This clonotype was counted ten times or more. CDR3 amino acids: CAALVGHLRTGELFF. The DNA of the CDR3 is TGTGCCGCCTTGGTGGGACACCTGAGGACCGGGGAGCTGTTTTTT. The chain couples TRBV6-1 to TRBJ2-2; perhaps TRBD1 as D (6 bases). CDR1 MNHNS and CDR2 SASEGT come from the germline V gene. Trimming took off 11 bases at V and 5 bases at J, with 21 bases between the two ends. The CDR3 is made up of 15 amino acids.

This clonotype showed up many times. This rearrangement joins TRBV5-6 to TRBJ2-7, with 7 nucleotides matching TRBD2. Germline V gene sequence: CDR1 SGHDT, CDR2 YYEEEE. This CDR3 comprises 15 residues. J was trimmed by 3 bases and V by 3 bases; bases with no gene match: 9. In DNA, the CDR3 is TGTGCCAGCAGCTCTGGACTTGCGGGGGTCTACGAGCAGTACTTC. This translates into CASSSGLAGVYEQYF.